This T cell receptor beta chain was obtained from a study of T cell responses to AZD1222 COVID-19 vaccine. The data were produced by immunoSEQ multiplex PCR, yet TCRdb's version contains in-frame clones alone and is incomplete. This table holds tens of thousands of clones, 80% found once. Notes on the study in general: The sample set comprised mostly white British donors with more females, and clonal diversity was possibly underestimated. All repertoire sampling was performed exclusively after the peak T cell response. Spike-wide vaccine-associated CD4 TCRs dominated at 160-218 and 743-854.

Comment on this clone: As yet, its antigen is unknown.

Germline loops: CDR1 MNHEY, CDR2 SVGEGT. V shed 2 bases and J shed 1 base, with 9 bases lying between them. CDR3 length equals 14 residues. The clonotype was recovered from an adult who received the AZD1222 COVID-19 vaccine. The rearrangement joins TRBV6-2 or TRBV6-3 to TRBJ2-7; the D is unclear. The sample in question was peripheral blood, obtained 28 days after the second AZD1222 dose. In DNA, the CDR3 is TGTGCCAGCAGTTACGGCGACACTTCCTACGAGCAGTACTTC. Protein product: CASSYGDTSYEQYF.